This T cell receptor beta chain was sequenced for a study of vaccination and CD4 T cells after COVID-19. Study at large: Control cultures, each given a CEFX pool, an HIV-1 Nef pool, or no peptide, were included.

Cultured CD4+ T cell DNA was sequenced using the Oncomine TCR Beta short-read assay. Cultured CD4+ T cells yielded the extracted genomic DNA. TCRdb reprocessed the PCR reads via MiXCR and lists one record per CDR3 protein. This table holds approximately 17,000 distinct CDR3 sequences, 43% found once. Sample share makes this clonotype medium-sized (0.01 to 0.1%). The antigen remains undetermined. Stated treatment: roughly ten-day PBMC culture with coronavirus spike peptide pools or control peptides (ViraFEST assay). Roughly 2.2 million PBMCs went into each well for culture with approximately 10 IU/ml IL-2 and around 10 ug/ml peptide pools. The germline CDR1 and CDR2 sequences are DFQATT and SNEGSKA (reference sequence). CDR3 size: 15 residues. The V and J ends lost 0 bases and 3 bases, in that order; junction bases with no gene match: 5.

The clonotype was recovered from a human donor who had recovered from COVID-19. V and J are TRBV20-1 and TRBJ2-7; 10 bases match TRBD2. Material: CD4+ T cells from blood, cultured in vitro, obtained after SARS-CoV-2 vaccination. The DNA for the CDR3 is TGCAGTGCTAGAGATGGGGCTAGCGGGGGCTACGAGCAGTACTTC. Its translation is CSARDGASGGYEQYF.